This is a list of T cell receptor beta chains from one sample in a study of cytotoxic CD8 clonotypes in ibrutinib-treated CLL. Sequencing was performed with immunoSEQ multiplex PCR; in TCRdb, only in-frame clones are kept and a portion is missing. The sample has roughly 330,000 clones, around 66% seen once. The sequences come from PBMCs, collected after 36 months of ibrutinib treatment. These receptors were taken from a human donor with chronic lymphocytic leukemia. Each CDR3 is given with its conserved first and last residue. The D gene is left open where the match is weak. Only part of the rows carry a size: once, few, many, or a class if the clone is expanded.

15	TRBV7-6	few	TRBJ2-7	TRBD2	TGTGCCAGCAGCCTCTGGGGCGGGAGCTCCTACGAGCAGTACTTC	CASSLWGGSSYEQYF
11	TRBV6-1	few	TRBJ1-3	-	TGTGCCAGCAGTGAAAGCGAGACCATATATTTT	CASSESETIYF
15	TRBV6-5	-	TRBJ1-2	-	TGTGCCAGCACCCCACCCCCTCCGGGATACTATGGCTACACCTTC	CASTPPPPGYYGYTF
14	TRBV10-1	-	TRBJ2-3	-	TGCGCCAGCAGTGACAGAGTTAGCAAAGATACGCAGTATTTT	CASSDRVSKDTQYF
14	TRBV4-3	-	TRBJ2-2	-	TGCGCCAGCAGCCAAGTCCGTGACACCGGGGAGCTGTTTTTT	CASSQVRDTGELFF
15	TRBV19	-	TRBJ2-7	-	TGTGCCAGTAGTATAGATGTAGGGATCAACTACGAGCAGTACTTC	CASSIDVGINYEQYF
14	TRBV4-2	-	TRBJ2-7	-	TGTGCCAGTGCACGGTCGGGGGACTCCTACGAGCAGTACTTC	CASARSGDSYEQYF
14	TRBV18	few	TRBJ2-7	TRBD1	TGTGCCAGCTCACCAGACAGGGGTTCCTACGAGCAGTACTTC	CASSPDRGSYEQYF
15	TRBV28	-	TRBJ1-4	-	TGTGCCAGCAGTCCGGTGACAGGCCCTAATGAAAAACTGTTTTTT	CASSPVTGPNEKLFF
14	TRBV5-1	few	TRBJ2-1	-	TGCGCCAGCAGCTCCTCCCTGGAGTCTAATGAGCAGTTCTTC	CASSSSLESNEQFF
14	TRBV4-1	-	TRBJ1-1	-	TGCGCCAGCAGCCAAGCTTCAGGGACCTCTGAAGCTTTCTTT	CASSQASGTSEAFF
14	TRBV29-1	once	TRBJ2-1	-	TGCAGCGTTGATCTGGACGCAACCTACAATGAGCAGTTCTTC	CSVDLDATYNEQFF
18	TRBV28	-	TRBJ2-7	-	TGTGCCAGCAGTTTCTACATTCCGAAACTAGCCAACTCCTACGAGCAGTACTTC	CASSFYIPKLANSYEQYF
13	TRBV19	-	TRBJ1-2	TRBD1	TGTGCCACCAGGACAGGGCGTAACTATGGCTACACCTTC	CATRTGRNYGYTF
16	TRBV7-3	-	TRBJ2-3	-	TGTGCCAGCAGCTTAACCCCGGTAAGGGGCACAGATACGCAGTATTTT	CASSLTPVRGTDTQYF
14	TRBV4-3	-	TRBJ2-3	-	TGCGCCAGCAGCCGGGATCCCAAAGGAGATACGCAGTATTTT	CASSRDPKGDTQYF
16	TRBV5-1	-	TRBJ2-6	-	TGCGCCAGCAGCGGCGGGGACGCCTCTGGGGCCAACGTCCTGACTTTC	CASSGGDASGANVLTF
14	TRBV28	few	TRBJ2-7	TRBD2	TGTGCCAGCACCCCCGGGGGGGGAGGCTACGAGCAGTACTTC	CASTPGGGGYEQYF
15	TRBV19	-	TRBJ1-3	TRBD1	TGTGCCAGCGCAATCAGCAGGGGGTCTGGAAACACCATATATTTT	CASAISRGSGNTIYF
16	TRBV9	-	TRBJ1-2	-	TGTGCCAGCAGCGTAGGCAGGGGCCCATCTCTAGATGGCTACACCTTC	CASSVGRGPSLDGYTF
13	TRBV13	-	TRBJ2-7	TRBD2	TGTGCCAGCAGCTCAGTCGCGGGAGACGAGCAGTACTTC	CASSSVAGDEQYF